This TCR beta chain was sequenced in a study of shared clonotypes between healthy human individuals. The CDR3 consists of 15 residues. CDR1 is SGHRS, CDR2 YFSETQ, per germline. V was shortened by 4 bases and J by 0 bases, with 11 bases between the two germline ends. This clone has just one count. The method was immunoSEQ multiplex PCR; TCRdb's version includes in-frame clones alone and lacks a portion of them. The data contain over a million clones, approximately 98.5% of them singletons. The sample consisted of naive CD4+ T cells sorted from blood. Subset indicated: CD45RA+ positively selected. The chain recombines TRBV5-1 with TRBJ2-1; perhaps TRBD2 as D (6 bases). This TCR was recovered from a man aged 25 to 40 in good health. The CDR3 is CASSQTSSSYNEQFF. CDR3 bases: TGCGCCAGCAGCCAGACTAGTAGCTCCTACAATGAGCAGTTCTTC. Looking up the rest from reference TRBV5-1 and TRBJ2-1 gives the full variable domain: KAGVTQTPRYLIKTRGQQVTLSCSPISGHRSVSWYQQTPGQGLQFLFEYFSETQRNKGNFPGRFSGRQFSNSRSEMNVSTLELGDSALYLCASSQTSSSYNEQFFGPGTRLTVL.